Listed below are T cell receptor beta chains from one sample, sequenced in a study of T-cell memory formation after mild COVID-19. TCRdb redid the calling of the 5' RACE reads with MiXCR, one entry per CDR3 protein. The sample gives around 390,000 distinct CDR3 sequences, approximately 16% of which show up once; roughly a fifth is in the top ten. The sample was PBMCs or a T cell subset sorted from them (not recorded which). The receptor set was obtained from a man between 18 and 35 years old who had mild COVID-19 (a few samples of this study predate the infection). Cell type and time point are not known. The CDR3 runs from the conserved cysteine through the conserved F or W. D genes are given only for firm matches. Clone size is stated in some rows and not others, as once, few, many or a class when expanded.

.,TRBV7-8,.,TRBJ1-5,TGTGCCAGCAGCCCGGACATTTATCAGCCCCAGCATTTT,CASSPDIYQPQHF
few,TRBV10-2,.,TRBJ1-5,TGCGCCAGCAGTGAGTGGGGGCGCAGCAATCAGCCCCAGCATTTT,CASSEWGRSNQPQHF
.,TRBV20-1,.,TRBJ1-6,TGCAGTGCTAGAGATAGGGCCCGGAGCTCCTATAATTCACCCCTCCACTTT,CSARDRARSSYNSPLHF
few,TRBV20-1,.,TRBJ2-3,TGCAGTGCGGCTCCCTTTTCGGCGGGGGCGATAGATACGCAGTATTTT,CSAAPFSAGAIDTQYF
few,TRBV20-1,.,TRBJ1-2,TGCAGTGCTAGCCTGGGGGGTAACTATGGCTACACCTTC,CSASLGGNYGYTF
.,TRBV15,.,TRBJ1-5,TGTGCCACCAGCAGGGGAAGAGTCGACCCCCAGCATTTT,CATSRGRVDPQHF
few,TRBV5-1,.,TRBJ1-1,TGCGCCAGCAGCTTGGTGTACAGGGAAGTTGATGAAGCTTTCTTT,CASSLVYREVDEAFF
.,TRBV18,.,TRBJ2-7,TGTGCCAGCTCTTCCACCCGGAAACCCTACGAGCAGTACTTC,CASSSTRKPYEQYF
few,TRBV7-2,.,TRBJ1-6,TGTGCCAGCAACCGGGGGGGGCCCTCACCCCTCCACTTT,CASNRGGPSPLHF
.,TRBV18,.,TRBJ2-3,TGTGCCAGCTCACCCGGAGAGGGAGGCACAGATACGCAGTATTTT,CASSPGEGGTDTQYF
few,TRBV7-9,.,TRBJ2-3,TGTGCCAGCAGCAGCCCCTTGAGGATAAGCACAGATACGCAGTATTTT,CASSSPLRISTDTQYF
.,TRBV7-8,.,TRBJ1-2,TGTGCCAGCAGCCTACTTCCGGGGGCGGGCTACACCTTC,CASSLLPGAGYTF
few,TRBV9,.,TRBJ1-4,TGTGCCAGCAGCGTAGGGGCAAGTAGGGTTGAAAAACTGTTTTTT,CASSVGASRVEKLFF
few,TRBV9,.,TRBJ2-1,TGTGCCAGCAGCGTAGAACTAGAAGACTACAATGAGCAGTTCTTC,CASSVELEDYNEQFF
once,TRBV24-1,.,TRBJ2-7,TGTGCCACCAGTGACCCCACAGAGGCCCACGAGCAGTACTTC,CATSDPTEAHEQYF
few,TRBV29-1,.,TRBJ2-1,TGCAGCGTTGAATCTGCTTTGGACGGCAATGAGCAGTTCTTC,CSVESALDGNEQFF
.,TRBV4-2,.,TRBJ1-4,TGTGCCAGCAGCCATCCCTGGGCGGGGGACCATAATGAAAAACTGTTTTTT,CASSHPWAGDHNEKLFF
few,TRBV7-6,.,TRBJ2-1,TGTGCCAGCAGCTTAGTCAGGGGCTCTCCCCATGAGCAGTTCTTC,CASSLVRGSPHEQFF
.,TRBV3-1,.,TRBJ2-7,TGTGCCAGCAGCCAAGATTTAGCCAGGCCCTTCTACGAGCAGTACTTC,CASSQDLARPFYEQYF
.,TRBV19,.,TRBJ2-7,TGTGCCAGTAGTTTGGGGGCTTTCGACGAGCAGTACTTC,CASSLGAFDEQYF
.,TRBV4-1,TRBD1,TRBJ1-4,TGCGCCAGCAGCACACGGGACAGCCTGAATGAAAAACTGTTTTTT,CASSTRDSLNEKLFF
few,TRBV6-2/TRBV6-3,TRBD1,TRBJ2-7,TGTGCCAGCAGTTACGGGACAGGGGGCAGCGCCTACGAGCAGTACTTC,CASSYGTGGSAYEQYF
.,TRBV5-1,.,TRBJ1-1,TGCGCCAGCAGCTTGCAGGTCATGAACACTGAAGCTTTCTTT,CASSLQVMNTEAFF
few,TRBV20-1,.,TRBJ2-3,TGCAGTGCTAGCGGCAGGGGGGGCACAGATACGCAGTATTTT,CSASGRGGTDTQYF
.,TRBV2,TRBD1,TRBJ1-5,TGTGCCAGCACCGCGGGACAGGGGGCCCGAGGAGTTGATCAGCCCCAGCATTTT,CASTAGQGARGVDQPQHF
few,TRBV19,TRBD1,TRBJ2-7,TGTGCCAGTAGTATGGGGGTCCCCGGACAGGGGGCTTACGAGCAGTACTTC,CASSMGVPGQGAYEQYF
few,TRBV7-2,TRBD2,TRBJ2-1,TGTGCCAGCAGCTTAGATGCAGCGGGGGCCTACAATGAGCAGTTCTTC,CASSLDAAGAYNEQFF
.,TRBV7-2,.,TRBJ2-3,TGTGCCAGCAGCCCATTCAGGGGAGGACCAGATACGCAGTATTTT,CASSPFRGGPDTQYF
few,TRBV6-5,TRBD1,TRBJ1-6,TGTGCCAGCAGACCCCGGGACAGCAGTATTAATTCACCCCTCCACTTT,CASRPRDSSINSPLHF
.,TRBV4-1,.,TRBJ1-6,TGCGCCAGCAGCCAAGACGGGACACGGGCAGTCCACTTT,CASSQDGTRAVHF
few,TRBV6-6,.,TRBJ2-7,TGTGCCAGCAGTTACTCGATCGGCGGTGGCGAGCAGTACTTC,CASSYSIGGGEQYF
.,TRBV20-1,TRBD2,TRBJ2-3,TGCAGTGCTAGAGACGGGCTAGCGGGGGGAGATACGCAGTATTTT,CSARDGLAGGDTQYF
.,TRBV18,TRBD2,TRBJ2-7,TGTGCCAGCTCACCGGGACTAGCGGGTAACTCCTACGAGCAGTACTTC,CASSPGLAGNSYEQYF
few,TRBV6-2/TRBV6-3,.,TRBJ2-7,TGTGCCAGCAGTTACTTCTACGAGCAGTACTTC,CASSYFYEQYF